The present TCR beta chain was sequenced within a study of radiotherapy plus CTLA-4 blockade in lung cancer (dated by TCRdb to the late 2010s). Regarding the research as a whole: Among the enrolled patients, about 19% had an objective response, and 25% to 40% reached disease control.

Spanning cysteine to phenylalanine, the CDR3 consists of 12 amino acids. Only CDR3 DNA is held: 36 bases, read in frame from base 1. V lost 2 bases and J lost 3 bases; the stretch between them is 7 bases long. The germline V gene (reference sequence) specifies GTSNPN as CDR1 and SVGIG as CDR2. The study tested focal radiation therapy combined with CTLA-4 blockade (ipilimumab) in patients with chemo-refractory metastatic non-small-cell lung cancer. The paper's findings and limits, for the study overall: Increased serum interferon-beta after radiation, together with early dynamic changes in blood T cell clones, were reported to be the strongest predictors of response. After treatment with radiotherapy and ipilimumab, TCR clones that came from tumors expanded in the peripheral blood.

Note on this clone: Its target antigen remains unknown. No much larger clone is present one base from it, and per-base qualities are unavailable. Other DNA sequences from this sample encode an identical CDR3 as well.

The library relied on the immunoSEQ multiplex PCR assay. TCRdb carries this immuneACCESS record with in-frame sequences only. Its versions omit some clonotypes, under half of them owing to an unresolved V gene in the studies checked, with the rest unexplained. This sample gives 43,000 or so clones in total; 73% of them show up just once. About 3.8% of the sample comes from the top ten. The chain uses TRBV30 and TRBJ1-2; no D gene is confidently identified. The clonotype comes from a human donor with non-small cell lung cancer who had a complete response to radiotherapy plus ipilimumab. This specimen consisted of peripheral blood, obtained from a patient treated with radiotherapy plus ipilimumab. The bases are TGTGCCTGGAGTCGGGGAGACTATGGCTACACCTTC. Its product reads: CAWSRGDYGYTF.